One sample yielded the 11 T cell receptor beta chains listed below, sequenced in a study of blood T cell repertoires in COVID-19. Using immunoSEQ multiplex PCR, the repertoire was profiled, and TCRdb retains in-frame clones only, with some absent. Of over 55,000 clones detected, about 87% appear once; the ten largest clones hold roughly 8.5%. Sample: peripheral blood. The source is a man aged 45-60 years with active COVID-19.

J is TRBJ2-7 and V is TRBV6-2 or TRBV6-3; TRBD2 aligns across 9 bases. The CDR3 consists of 16 residues. Germline V CDR1 and CDR2: MNHEY, SVGEGT. J gave up 2 bases and V 6 bases, and 11 bases lay outside the gene matches. CDR3 DNA sequence: TGTGCCAGCAGCCAGAGGAGGTTAGCGGGAGCCTACGAGCAGTACTTC. It yields the protein CASSQRRLAGAYEQYF.

The chain combines TRBV4-3 with TRBJ2-1; 9 positions agree with TRBD2. Germline values: CDR1 LGHNA, CDR2 YSLEER. CDR3 size: 15 residues. J lost 2 bases, V lost 4 bases, and 3 bases had no gene match. In nucleotides, the CDR3 is TGCGCCAGCAGCCCTAGCGGGGAGGCCTACAATGAGCAGTTCTTC. This codes for CASSPSGEAYNEQFF.

The chain recombines TRBV27 with TRBJ2-1; TRBD2 agrees at 13 bases. The CDR3 is 15 amino acids. Germline CDR1 and CDR2: MNHEY and SMNVEV (reference sequence). V trimming: 2 bases; J trimming: 8 bases; junction bases outside the gene matches: 3. CDR3 coding DNA: TGTGCCAGCAGTTTAACTAGCGGGAGGGTCCATGAGCAGTTCTTC. This codes for CASSLTSGRVHEQFF.

The CDR3 nucleotides are TGCGCCAGCAGCCAAGTTGGACTAGCGGGGCGCTTACTCACAGATACGCAGTATTTT. Translating it yields CASSQVGLAGRLLTDTQYF. The chain carries TRBV4-1 and TRBJ2-3; TRBD2 matches at 12 bases. This CDR3 region has 19 residues. V gave up 1 base and J gave up 2 bases; unmatched junction bases: 10. Germline CDR1 and CDR2: MGHRA and YSYEKL.

J is TRBJ2-3 and V is TRBV3-1 (or the pseudogene TRBV3-2); TRBD1 is a possible D gene (6 bases). This CDR3 region has 15 residues. The germline CDR1 and CDR2 sequences are LGHDT and YNNKEL (reference sequence). With 1 base removed from V and 4 bases from J, the gap between germline ends came to 12 bases. The CDR3 protein is CASSQGGLMADTQYF. The DNA of the CDR3 is TGTGCCAGCAGCCAAGGGGGGCTGATGGCAGATACGCAGTATTTT.

The chain combines TRBV7-3 with TRBJ1-1, with D possibly being TRBD1 (5 bases). The CDR3 consists of 19 residues. Trimming pared 4 bases from V and 2 bases from J, leaving 26 bases between. Germline V CDR1 and CDR2: SGHTA, FQGTGA. The CDR3 nucleotides read TGTGCCAGCAGCTCGCCGGCCGGACGGGGGTTTGGGGGTAACACTGAAGCTTTCTTT. Its translation: CASSSPAGRGFGGNTEAFF.

The rearrangement joins TRBV19 to TRBJ1-3; D is uncertain. Trimming removed 5 bases at V and 2 bases at J, with 10 bases between. Germline assignment: CDR1 LNHDA and CDR2 SQIVND (reference sequence). The CDR3 runs 14 residues. CDR3 protein: CASSRRGAGNTIYF. In nucleotides, the CDR3 is TGTGCCAGTAGTCGTCGGGGTGCTGGAAACACCATATATTTT.

The rearrangement links TRBV7-6 to TRBJ2-5; D might be TRBD2 (5 bases). In germline, CDR1 is SGHVS, CDR2 FNYEAQ. The CDR3 runs 16 residues. V lost 0 bases to trimming and J lost 5 bases, with 16 bases between them. The CDR3 DNA sequence: TGTGCCAGCAGCTTAGCCGGACTCCTCCTAAAGGAGACCCAGTACTTC. Its protein product is CASSLAGLLLKETQYF.

The table lists this clone with a count of one. The chain employs TRBV7-6 and TRBJ1-2; TRBD1 agrees at 7 bases. V trimming: 5 bases; J trimming: 6 bases; junction bases outside the gene matches: 9. This CDR3 has 14 amino acids. Germline CDR1 and CDR2: SGHVS and FNYEAQ. CDR3 DNA sequence: TGTGCCAGCAGCGCGACAGGGTCAGGAGATGGCTACACCTTC. This sequence encodes CASSATGSGDGYTF.

This chain uses TRBV28 with TRBJ1-2; D may be TRBD1 (6 bases). This CDR3 has 15 residues. The V end was cut by 2 bases, the J end by 2 bases, with 12 bases between. The germline V gene encodes CDR1 MDHEN and CDR2 SYDVKM. CDR3 sequence (DNA): TGTGCCAGCAGTTTAACAGGGAAGAGGAACTATGGCTACACCTTC. Translation: CASSLTGKRNYGYTF.

The chain joins TRBV7-2 to TRBJ2-1, with unresolved D. The CDR3 is 11 amino acids. The germline V gene encodes CDR1 SGHTA and CDR2 FQGNSA. V lost 5 bases to trimming and J lost 12 bases, with 11 bases between them. This chain's CDR3 is CASSALTVQFF. In DNA, the CDR3 is TGTGCCAGCAGCGCGCTAACGGTGCAGTTCTTC.